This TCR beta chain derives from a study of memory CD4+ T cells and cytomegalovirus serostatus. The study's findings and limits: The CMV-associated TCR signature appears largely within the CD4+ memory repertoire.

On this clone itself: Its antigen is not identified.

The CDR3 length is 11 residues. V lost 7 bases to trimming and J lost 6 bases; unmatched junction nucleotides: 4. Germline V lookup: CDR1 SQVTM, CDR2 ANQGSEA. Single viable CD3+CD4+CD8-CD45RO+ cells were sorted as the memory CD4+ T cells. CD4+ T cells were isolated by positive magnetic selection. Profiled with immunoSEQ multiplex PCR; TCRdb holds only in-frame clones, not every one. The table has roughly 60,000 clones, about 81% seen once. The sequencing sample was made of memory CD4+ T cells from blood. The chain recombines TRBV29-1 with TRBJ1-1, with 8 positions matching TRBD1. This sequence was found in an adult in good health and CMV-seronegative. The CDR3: CSGRQGSEAFF. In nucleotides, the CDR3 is TGCAGCGGCCGACAGGGGTCTGAAGCTTTCTTT. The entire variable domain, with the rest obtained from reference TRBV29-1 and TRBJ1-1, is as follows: SAVISQKPSRDICQRGTSLTIQCQVDSQVTMMFWYRQQPGQSLTLIATANQGSEATYESGFVIDKFPISRPNLTFSTLTVSNMSPEDSSIYLCSGRQGSEAFFGQGTRLTVV.